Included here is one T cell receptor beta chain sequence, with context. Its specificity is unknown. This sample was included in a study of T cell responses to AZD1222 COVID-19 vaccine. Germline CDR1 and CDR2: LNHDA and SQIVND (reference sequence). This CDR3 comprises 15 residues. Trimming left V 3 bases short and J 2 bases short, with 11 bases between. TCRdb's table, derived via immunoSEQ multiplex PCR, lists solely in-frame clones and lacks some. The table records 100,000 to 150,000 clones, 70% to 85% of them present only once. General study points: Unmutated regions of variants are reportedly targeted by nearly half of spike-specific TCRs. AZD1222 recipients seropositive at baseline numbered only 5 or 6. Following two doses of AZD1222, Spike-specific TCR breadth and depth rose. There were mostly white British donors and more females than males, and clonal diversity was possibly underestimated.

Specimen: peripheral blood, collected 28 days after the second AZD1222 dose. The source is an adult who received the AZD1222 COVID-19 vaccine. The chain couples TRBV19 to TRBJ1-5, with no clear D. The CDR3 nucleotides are TGTGCCAGTAGTATGTTCGGTCAGGGCAATCAGCCCCAGCATTTT. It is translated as CASSMFGQGNQPQHF. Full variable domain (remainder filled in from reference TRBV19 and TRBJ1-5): DGGITQSPKYLFRKEGQNVTLSCEQNLNHDAMYWYRQDPGQGLRLIYYSQIVNDFQKGDIAEGYSVSREKKESFPLTVTSAQKNPTAFYLCASSMFGQGNQPQHFGDGTRLSIL.